One sample yielded the 10 T cell receptor beta chains listed below, sequenced in a study of CD8 T cell repertoires and HIV-1 epitope variants. Their recognized antigens are unknown. Measured with immunoSEQ multiplex PCR; TCRdb has only the in-frame clones, and not every one. This table holds roughly 5,100 clones, 65% to 70% found once. The sequenced material came from cultured CD8+ T cells derived from PBMCs. Every receptor here comes from a male donor with HIV.

This clone was seen once. The chain joins TRBV11-3 to TRBJ2-1; TRBD2 matches at 8 bases. The germline V gene has CDR1 SGHNT and CDR2 YENEEA. J was trimmed by 4 bases and V by 3 bases; bases with no gene match: 5. This CDR3 is 15 amino acids long. CDR3 protein: CASSFRSGSYNEQFF. The CDR3 DNA is TGTGCCAGCAGCTTCAGAAGCGGGAGTTACAATGAGCAGTTCTTC. Together with reference TRBV11-3 and TRBJ2-1, the CDR3 gives the full variable domain: EAGVVQSPRYKIIEKKQPVAFWCNPISGHNTLYWYLQNLGQGPELLIRYENEEAVDDSQLPKDRFSAERLKGVDSTLKIQPAELGDSAVYLCASSFRSGSYNEQFFGPGTRLTVL.

A few counts support this clone. The chain links TRBV28 to TRBJ2-7; D not resolved. V was cut by 4 bases and J by 2 bases, with 12 bases left in between. The germline V gene encodes CDR1 MDHEN and CDR2 SYDVKM. The CDR3 sequence is 14 residues long. CDR3 sequence reads: CASSSDVSAYEQYF. The CDR3 region has the DNA TGTGCCAGCAGTTCAGATGTCTCGGCCTACGAGCAGTACTTC. The full variable domain, rest sourced from reference TRBV28 and TRBJ2-7, is DVKVTQSSRYLVKRTGEKVFLECVQDMDHENMFWYRQDPGLGLRLIYFSYDVKMKEKGDIPEGYSVSREKKERFSLILESASTNQTSMYLCASSSDVSAYEQYFGPGTRLTVT.

The chain has TRBV28 and TRBJ2-1; 9 positions match TRBD2. The CDR3 runs to 15 residues. V lost 7 bases to trimming and J lost 6 bases; unmatched junction nucleotides: 10. Germline V gives CDR1 MDHEN, CDR2 SYDVKM. CDR3 protein: CASTTGTSMGNEQFF. The DNA of the CDR3 is TGTGCCAGCACCACCGGGACTAGCATGGGCAATGAGCAGTTCTTC.

The rearrangement uses TRBV5-1 and TRBJ1-1; a possible D gene is TRBD1 (5 bases). Germline CDR1 reads SGHRS; CDR2 reads YFSETQ. The CDR3 runs to 13 residues. Trimming pared 2 bases from V and 4 bases from J, leaving 9 bases between. The CDR3 is CASSLYGGTEAFF. The DNA of the CDR3 is TGCGCCAGCAGCTTATATGGGGGCACTGAAGCTTTCTTT.

V and J are TRBV7-2 and TRBJ2-1; a weak D match, TRBD2 (5 bases). There are 14 residues in the CDR3. Trimming shortened V by 5 bases and J by 6 bases, and 14 bases separated the two germline ends. Germline CDR1 and CDR2: SGHTA and FQGNSA. The CDR3 sequence is CASSTVRETNEQFF. Here the CDR3 DNA reads TGTGCCAGCAGCACTGTTCGGGAAACCAATGAGCAGTTCTTC.

The CDR3 loop is CASSVTALNTEAFF. As DNA, the CDR3 is TGTGCCAGCAGTGTGACGGCTTTGAACACTGAAGCTTTCTTT. This chain uses TRBV2 with TRBJ1-1; D unclear. The germline V and J ends were trimmed by 4 bases and 0 bases, with 9 bases remaining between them. The CDR3 contains 14 residues. CDR1 SNHLY and CDR2 FYNNEI come from the germline V gene.

The chain recombines TRBV28 with TRBJ2-1; D uncertain. In germline, CDR1 is MDHEN, CDR2 SYDVKM. This CDR3 is 14 amino acids long. V was cut by 5 bases and J by 0 bases, with 8 bases left in between. CDR3 nucleotide sequence: TGTGCCAGCAGTCCACCGAGCTCCTACAATGAGCAGTTCTTC. This codes for CASSPPSSYNEQFF.

The chain employs TRBV11-2 and TRBJ1-1; 7 bases line up with TRBD1. This CDR3 is built from 15 residues. Germline V CDR1 and CDR2: SGHAT, FQNNGV. With 3 bases clipped from V and 0 bases from J, the junction kept 4 bases outside the gene matches. The CDR3 is CASSFRTGMNTEAFF. CDR3 bases: TGTGCCAGCAGCTTCCGGACAGGCATGAACACTGAAGCTTTCTTT. The whole variable domain, remainder taken from reference TRBV11-2 and TRBJ1-1, is EAGVAQSPRYKIIEKRQSVAFWCNPISGHATLYWYQQILGQGPKLLIQFQNNGVVDDSQLPKDRFSAERLKGVDSTLKIQPAKLEDSAVYLCASSFRTGMNTEAFFGQGTRLTVV.

The chain is built from TRBV5-6 and TRBJ2-7; 7 bases are a match to TRBD1. J lost 0 bases, V lost 5 bases, and 5 bases had no gene match. The CDR3 runs 14 residues. Germline V gene lookup returns CDR1 SGHDT and CDR2 YYEEEE. CDR3 in DNA: TGTGCCAGCAGTCTCGGGACAGCCTCCTACGAGCAGTACTTC. Protein: CASSLGTASYEQYF.

CDR3 in DNA: TGCAGCGTTGTCAGCCTCGATGGGGGCACTGAAGCTTTCTTT. This encodes CSVVSLDGGTEAFF. This sequence joins TRBV29-1 and TRBJ1-1; a possible D gene is TRBD1 (5 bases). The germline V gene encodes CDR1 SQVTM and CDR2 ANQGSEA. The V gene lost 4 bases and the J gene lost 4 bases, with 16 bases spanning the gap. The CDR3 spans 14 residues. The full variable domain, in which reference TRBV29-1 and TRBJ1-1 provide the parts outside the CDR3, is SAVISQKPSRDICQRGTSLTIQCQVDSQVTMMFWYRQQPGQSLTLIATANQGSEATYESGFVIDKFPISRPNLTFSTLTVSNMSPEDSSIYLCSVVSLDGGTEAFFGQGTRLTVV.